The sequence of this T cell receptor beta chain was determined in a study of OX40 agonist ivuxolimab in advanced cancers. Clones were read by immunoSEQ multiplex PCR, and TCRdb kept only the in-frame ones, dropping some. The sample includes 130,000 or so clones, about nine tenths of them seen just once. This CDR3 region has 13 residues. The germline V and J ends were trimmed by 2 bases and 12 bases, with 14 bases remaining between them. Per the germline V gene, CDR1 is MNHNS and CDR2 is SASEGT. This sequence was found in an adult with an advanced solid tumor such as melanoma, head and neck, liver or kidney cancer. This rearrangement joins TRBV6-1 to TRBJ2-1; maybe TRBD1 (6 bases). The specimen comprised CD4+ or CD8+ T cells sorted from blood, sampled in a trial of the OX40 agonist ivuxolimab. The CDR3 sequence is CASSERTVVWQFF. CDR3 DNA: TGTGCCAGCAGTGAAAGGACAGTAGTGTGGCAGTTCTTC.